This T cell receptor beta chain derives from a study of T cells after yellow fever vaccination. On the study more broadly: It was SMART-Seq v4 Ultra Low Input that prepared the fractions with low cell numbers. Study outcomes and limitations: Contaminants from the bulk population, in the form of abundant clonotypes, could be found in FACS-sorted repertoires. The booster response re-showed most primary clones: 96% CD4, more than 70% CD8.

Comment on this clonotype: Antigen specificity is unknown.

TCR cDNA, made by 5'RACE template switching, carried an added universal primer site and UMIs. MiXCR, run by TCRdb on the 5' RACE reads, gives a single entry per CDR3 protein. The table lists about 330,000 distinct CDR3 sequences, about 4% of them singletons. The sequenced sample was PBMCs, obtained 5 days after the yellow fever booster vaccination. This TCR came from a man aged 18-30 years who received the YFV17D yellow fever vaccine.

Here the CDR3 DNA reads TGTGCCAGCAGCCAACCGGGACAGGGGAGCCTCGGGGCTTTCTTT. Translated, it gives CASSQPGQGSLGAFF. The J gene is TRBJ1-1, the V gene TRBV3-1; TRBD1 aligns across 10 bases. Germline-derived CDR1 and CDR2 are LGHDT and YNNKEL (reference sequence). This CDR3 has 15 residues. J gave up 11 bases and V 2 bases, and 11 bases lay outside the gene matches.